A selection of T cell receptor beta chains follows, all from one sample in a study of molecular identifiers for immune sequencing clone quantification. MiXCR was run by TCRdb on the PCR reads, yielding one entry per CDR3 protein. In the table there are approximately 590,000 distinct CDR3 sequences, around 25% of which are singletons. The sequenced material came from naive CD8+ T cells from blood, with Jurkat cell RNA spiked in. Receptor source: a human donor in good health. Some libraries in this study had Jurkat cell RNA spiked in. Both conserved end residues are part of each CDR3. Each record gives: clone size, V gene, CDR3 protein. Clone size, where shown, is once, few, many, or a class for clones that have expanded.

many TRBV12-3/TRBV12-4 CASSSDADRNQDTQYF
once TRBV27 CASSLQQGAPLHF
many TRBV5-1 CASSLEGWGNTEAFF
many TRBV28 CASRDRYMNTEAFF
many TRBV7-9 CASSLALYNEQFF
many TRBV5-5 CASSVGGPEAFF
few TRBV12-5 CASGLGDSPWGGTQYF
few TRBV20-1 CSARGLAEYNEQFF
- TRBV12-3/TRBV12-4 CASSSDSELTETQYF
few TRBV20-1 CSPGGTGGIYGYTF
- TRBV30 CAWSDGLAGFDEQYF
many TRBV20-1 CSARDLGTSFTDTQYF
few TRBV10-3 CAISLGQEIYEQYF
- TRBV12-3/TRBV12-4 CASTTRGRGGNEQFF
few TRBV19 CASSRSGVVNEQFF
many TRBV6-6 CASSLWGQNEQYF
- TRBV20-1 CSATDLAGVYNEQFF
- TRBV7-9 CASSPRSGGRDEEPPYF
- TRBV19 CASGISGGGEQFF
- TRBV9 CASSAPEQGGEKLFF
- TRBV19 CASSGKTTDRYGYTF
few TRBV12-3/TRBV12-4 CASSKTSSADTQYF
many TRBV7-9 CASNIIKGGAYANTEAFF
many TRBV6-6 CASGGQGFTEAFF
- TRBV27 CASSFPGQGEAFF
- TRBV7-9 CASSSRERDTDTQYF
- TRBV29-1 CSVEEGWAGRCRTKAFF
once TRBV24-1 CATSDLTGTDQETQYF
- TRBV6-5 CASSLQGLVETEAFF
few TRBV2 CASSYLQTEAFF
- TRBV5-6 CASSPLTGTATSSYNEQFF
many TRBV4-1 CASTYTGANTGELFF
many TRBV7-9 CASSLSGPPVDTQYF
- TRBV5-1 CASTTGGGTEAFF
few TRBV9 CASSGGTVSEQYF
few TRBV11-2 CASDQTTGDEDTQYF
- TRBV27 CASSPVGGGEGNEQFF
few TRBV5-1 CASSRETSSSTDTQYF
few TRBV7-6 CASSLDAGKNTEAFF